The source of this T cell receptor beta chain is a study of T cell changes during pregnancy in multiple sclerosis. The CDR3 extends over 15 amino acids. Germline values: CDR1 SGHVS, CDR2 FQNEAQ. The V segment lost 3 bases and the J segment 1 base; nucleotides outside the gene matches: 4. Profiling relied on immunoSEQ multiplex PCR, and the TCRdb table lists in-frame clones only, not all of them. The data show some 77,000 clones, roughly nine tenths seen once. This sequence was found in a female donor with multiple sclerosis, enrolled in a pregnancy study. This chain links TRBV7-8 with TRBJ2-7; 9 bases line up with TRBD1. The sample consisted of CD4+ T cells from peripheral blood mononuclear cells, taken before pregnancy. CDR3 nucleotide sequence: TGTGCCAGCAGCTTTAGGACAGGGGTTTCCTACGAGCAGTACTTC. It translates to CASSFRTGVSYEQYF.